A selection of T cell receptor beta chains follows, all from one sample in a study of blood T cell repertoires in COVID-19. Assay: immunoSEQ multiplex PCR; the TCRdb copy retains only in-frame clones and omits some. The table records approximately 150,000 clones, roughly 93% of them present only once. Sequencing was performed on peripheral blood. Receptors were obtained from a man aged 18 to 35 with COVID-19, enrolled during active disease. CDR3s include the opening cysteine and the closing phenylalanine or tryptophan. The D gene is left open where the match is weak.

j_gene: TRBJ1-2; d_gene: TRBD1; v_gene: TRBV14; CDR3aa: CASTPWTGRYGYTF
j_gene: TRBJ1-4; d_gene: NA; v_gene: TRBV7-6; CDR3aa: CASSLPTHHRVYHEKLLF
j_gene: TRBJ2-7; d_gene: NA; v_gene: TRBV19; CDR3aa: CASSIGLSYEQYF
j_gene: TRBJ2-2; d_gene: NA; v_gene: TRBV11-2; CDR3aa: CASSQSGGNTGELFF
j_gene: TRBJ2-2; d_gene: NA; v_gene: TRBV7-9; CDR3aa: CASSLARQGSWENTGELFF
j_gene: TRBJ2-7; d_gene: NA; v_gene: TRBV27; CDR3aa: CASSLSDRSYEQYF
j_gene: TRBJ1-3; d_gene: NA; v_gene: TRBV6-5; CDR3aa: CASIQGGGNTIYF
j_gene: TRBJ1-2; d_gene: NA; v_gene: TRBV27; CDR3aa: CASRLGGGREGYTF
j_gene: TRBJ2-7; d_gene: NA; v_gene: TRBV11-2; CDR3aa: CASSHPPAPDEQYF
j_gene: TRBJ2-7; d_gene: NA; v_gene: TRBV18; CDR3aa: CASSPRQSGEQYF